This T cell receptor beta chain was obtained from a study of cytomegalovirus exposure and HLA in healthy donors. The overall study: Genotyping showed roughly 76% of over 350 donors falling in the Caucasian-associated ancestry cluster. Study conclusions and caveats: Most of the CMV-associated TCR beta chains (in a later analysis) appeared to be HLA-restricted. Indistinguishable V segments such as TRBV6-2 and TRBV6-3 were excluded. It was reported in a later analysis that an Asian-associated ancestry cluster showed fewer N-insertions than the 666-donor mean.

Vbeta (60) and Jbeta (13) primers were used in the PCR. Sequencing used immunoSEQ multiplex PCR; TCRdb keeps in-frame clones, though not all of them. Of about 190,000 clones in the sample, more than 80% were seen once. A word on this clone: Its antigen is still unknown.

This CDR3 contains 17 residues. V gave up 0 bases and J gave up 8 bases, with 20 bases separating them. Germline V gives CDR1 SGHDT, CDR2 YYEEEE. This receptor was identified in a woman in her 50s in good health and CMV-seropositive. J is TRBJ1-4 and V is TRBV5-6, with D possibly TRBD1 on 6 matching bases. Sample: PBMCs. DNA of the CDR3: TGTGCCAGCAGCTTGGGGCGGGGGGGGGACAAGCCCGAAAAACTGTTTTTT. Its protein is CASSLGRGGDKPEKLFF.